One and the same sample provided the 26 T cell receptor beta chains below, sequenced in a study of control samples from healthy donors and cancer patients. Data came from immunoSEQ multiplex PCR; TCRdb stores just in-frame clones and leaves some out. The table lists approximately 52,000 clones, roughly 90% of them singletons. The sample taken for sequencing was blood. Every receptor here comes from a man aged 50-60 years in good health.

DNA of the CDR3: TGCGCCAGCAGCTTGGGACAGGGGGCGCTTAATTCACCCCTCCACTTT. Translating it yields CASSLGQGALNSPLHF. This chain joins TRBV5-1 and TRBJ1-6; 10 nucleotides align to TRBD1. The V and J ends lost 0 bases and 6 bases, in that order; junction bases with no gene match: 3. Germline V gene lookup returns CDR1 SGHRS and CDR2 YFSETQ. The CDR3 consists of 16 residues.

In DNA, the CDR3 is TGTGCCAGCAGTTTTCCCGGGGAGCTGTTTTTT. It codes for CASSFPGELFF. The chain carries TRBV28 and TRBJ2-2; D not certain. CDR3 length: 11 amino acids. CDR1 MDHEN and CDR2 SYDVKM come from the germline V gene. Trimming removed 3 bases at V and 6 bases at J, with 2 bases between.

The CDR3: CASTGEGHESYGYTF. CDR3 nucleotide sequence: TGTGCCAGCACCGGGGAGGGTCACGAGAGCTATGGCTACACCTTC. This chain links TRBV28 with TRBJ1-2, with D uncertain. V was shortened by 7 bases and J by 4 bases, with 19 bases between the two germline ends. This CDR3 spans 15 amino acids. Germline CDR1 MDHEN, CDR2 SYDVKM.

The chain joins TRBV3-1 (or the pseudogene TRBV3-2) to TRBJ1-1; no clear D gene. The CDR3 has 13 residues. Germline V gene lookup returns CDR1 LGHDT and CDR2 YNNKEL (reference sequence). V lost 4 bases to trimming and J lost 4 bases, with 10 bases between them. The CDR3 sequence is CASSPRSTTEAFF. The CDR3 region has the DNA TGTGCCAGCAGCCCCCGATCCACCACTGAAGCTTTCTTT.

Only one count was recorded for this clone. V is TRBV10-2 and J is TRBJ2-7, with TRBD1 matching 7 bases. J gave up 6 bases and V 2 bases, and 4 bases lay outside the gene matches. CDR3 length equals 13 residues. Germline loops: CDR1 WSHSY, CDR2 SAAADI. The CDR3 sequence is CASSEAGGSEQYF. The DNA of the CDR3 is TGCGCCAGCAGTGAGGCAGGGGGTAGCGAGCAGTACTTC.

The chain recombines TRBV9 with TRBJ2-3, with 15 nucleotides matching TRBD2. Trimming took 3 bases from V and 4 from J; bases not matched to a gene: 0. The CDR3 has 15 residues. CDR1 and CDR2 (germline): SGDLS, YYNGEE. The CDR3 reads CASSGTSGRADTQYF. CDR3 DNA sequence: TGTGCCAGCAGCGGGACTAGCGGGAGGGCAGATACGCAGTATTTT.

This clone was found once. This chain connects TRBV6-5 to TRBJ1-4, with a tentative D call TRBD1 (5 bases). V shed 6 bases and J shed 7 bases, with 9 bases lying between them. The CDR3 spans 12 residues. CDR1 is MNHEY, CDR2 SVGAGI, per germline. The CDR3 region is CASRTGGEKLFF. The CDR3 coding sequence is TGTGCCAGCAGGACCGGGGGTGAAAAACTGTTTTTT.

The rearrangement joins TRBV10-1 to TRBJ1-1; D not certain. With 0 bases removed from V and 0 bases from J, the gap between germline ends came to 17 bases. The CDR3 spans 18 residues. Germline V gene sequence: CDR1 WNHNN, CDR2 SYGVQD (reference sequence). This CDR3 is CASSESIEKGSLNTEAFF. In DNA form, the CDR3 reads TGCGCCAGCAGTGAGTCGATAGAAAAAGGCAGTCTGAACACTGAAGCTTTCTTT.

The chain couples TRBV29-1 to TRBJ2-5, with D perhaps assigned TRBD1 or TRBD2 (5 bases each). CDR1 is SQVTM and CDR2 is ANQGSEA in the germline V gene. V was cut by 4 bases and J by 5 bases, with 17 bases left in between. The CDR3 consists of 14 residues. DNA of the CDR3: TGCAGCGTTGTTGGGACGGGGCTGGGGGAGACCCAGTACTTC. Its translation: CSVVGTGLGETQYF.

The chain is built from TRBV5-1 and TRBJ2-7; 7 bases agree with TRBD2. Trimming removed 4 bases from V and 3 bases from J; junction bases left unmatched: 10. The CDR3 extends over 15 amino acids. Germline V gene lookup returns CDR1 SGHRS and CDR2 YFSETQ. The CDR3 is CASSLLAASGYEQYF. The CDR3 bases are TGCGCCAGCAGCCTCCTAGCAGCTAGCGGCTACGAGCAGTACTTC.

This chain connects TRBV6-1 to TRBJ2-6; D gene uncertain. The germline V gene has CDR1 MNHNS and CDR2 SASEGT. V lost 2 bases and J 0 bases, leaving 17 bases between the germline ends. This CDR3 spans 19 amino acids. The CDR3 DNA reads as TGTGCCAGCAGTGAAATCTTGGGCGCGCAGCACTCTGGGGCCAACGTCCTGACTTTC. This encodes CASSEILGAQHSGANVLTF.

This chain joins TRBV18 and TRBJ2-7, with TRBD2 matching 8 bases. Trimming cost V 3 bases and J 2 bases; bases outside gene matches: 6. The CDR3 runs to 15 residues. Germline V gives CDR1 KGHSH, CDR2 LQKENI. The CDR3 reads CASSPPGGVTYEQYF. CDR3 DNA: TGTGCCAGCTCACCTCCGGGGGGGGTAACCTACGAGCAGTACTTC.

The chain uses TRBV6-6 and TRBJ1-1; possibly TRBD1 for D (5 bases). The CDR3 contains 14 residues. V was cut by 5 bases and J by 5 bases, with 15 bases left in between. The germline gives CDR1 MNHNY, CDR2 SVGAGI (reference sequence). The CDR3 is CASSQGYEGTEAFF. In DNA, the CDR3 is TGTGCCAGCAGTCAGGGCTACGAGGGAACTGAAGCTTTCTTT.

The CDR3 DNA sequence: TGTGCCAGCAGTGGAGGGAGCTCCTACGAGCAGTACTTC. As protein: CASSGGSSYEQYF. V gene TRBV25-1 combines with J gene TRBJ2-7; D possibly corresponds to TRBD2 (5 bases). This CDR3 comprises 13 residues. Trimming removed 4 bases at V and 0 bases at J, with 7 bases between. The germline CDR1 and CDR2 sequences are MGHDK and SYGVNS.

V gene TRBV6-2 or TRBV6-3 combines with J gene TRBJ1-6; 8 positions agree with TRBD1. Germline loops: CDR1 MNHEY, CDR2 SVGEGT. The CDR3 is 12 amino acids. J lost 14 bases, V lost 5 bases, and 5 bases had no gene match. CDR3 in amino acids: CASSPDRVTLHF. CDR3 bases: TGTGCCAGCAGTCCGGACAGGGTAACCCTCCACTTT.

This clone was found once. This chain uses TRBV28 with TRBJ1-5; D is ambiguous. Per the germline V gene, CDR1 is MDHEN and CDR2 is SYDVKM. The CDR3 sequence is 15 residues long. V gave up 2 bases and J gave up 7 bases, with 15 bases separating them. Written as DNA, the CDR3 is TGTGCCAGCAGTTTAGTTGCCCAAATGGGGCAGCCCCAGCATTTT. Amino acids: CASSLVAQMGQPQHF.

This sequence joins TRBV14 and TRBJ1-2; possible D gene TRBD1, 5 bases. V dropped 6 bases and J dropped 8 bases, with 13 bases sitting between them. The CDR3 runs to 12 residues. Germline values: CDR1 SGHDN, CDR2 FVKESK. DNA of the CDR3: TGTGCCAGCAGTCCGGGGGTTCGGGGCTACACCTTC. Translated: CASSPGVRGYTF.

This clone has just one count. The chain is built from TRBV10-3 and TRBJ1-2; 10 bases match TRBD1. Germline CDR1 ENHRY, CDR2 SYGVKD. CDR3 length: 15 amino acids. V gave up 6 bases and J gave up 3 bases; unmatched junction bases: 7. CDR3 sequence (DNA): TGTGCCATCAGGTGGGGGACAGGGGATGACTATGGCTACACCTTC. This encodes CAIRWGTGDDYGYTF.

This chain uses TRBV19 with TRBJ1-4, with TRBD1 identical over 7 bases. The CDR3 is 15 residues long. With V trimmed by 5 bases and J by 4 bases, 7 bases remained unmatched. Germline lookup yields CDR1 LNHDA and CDR2 SQIVND (reference sequence). The CDR3 sequence is CASSQRGPGNEKLFF. The CDR3 bases are TGTGCCAGTAGTCAGAGGGGGCCCGGTAATGAAAAACTGTTTTTT.

The chain is built from TRBV10-3 and TRBJ2-1; D gene ambiguous. V lost 8 bases to trimming and J lost 8 bases, with 10 bases between them. CDR3 length: 11 residues. From germline, CDR1 is ENHRY and CDR2 SYGVKD. This chain's CDR3 is CAIAWKDEQFF. The CDR3 DNA reads as TGTGCCATCGCCTGGAAGGATGAGCAGTTCTTC.

The V call is TRBV19, the J call TRBJ2-5, with 9 bases identical to TRBD1. V lost 6 bases to trimming and J lost 5 bases; unmatched junction nucleotides: 10. The CDR3 is 15 amino acids. Germline CDR1 is LNHDA and CDR2 is SQIVND (reference sequence). The CDR3 loop reads CASRSGQGSSETQYF. The CDR3 DNA is TGTGCCAGTAGGTCGGGACAGGGTTCGTCGGAGACCCAGTACTTC.

The CDR3 here is CASSQAESGFYNEQFF. DNA of the CDR3: TGCGCCAGCAGCCAAGCGGAAAGCGGTTTCTACAATGAGCAGTTCTTC. The chain joins TRBV4-3 to TRBJ2-1; D possibly corresponds to TRBD2 (5 bases). V was cut by 1 base and J by 3 bases, with 13 bases left in between. Per the germline V gene, CDR1 is LGHNA and CDR2 is YSLEER. CDR3 length: 16 residues.

The V and J genes are TRBV9 and TRBJ2-1, with 8 bases matching TRBD2. The junction had 12 bases not matched to a gene; V was cut back by 3 bases and J by 1 base. The CDR3 totals 18 residues. Germline assignment: CDR1 SGDLS and CDR2 YYNGEE. CDR3 region: CASSAGTKREWSYNEQFF. CDR3 nucleotide sequence: TGTGCCAGCAGCGCGGGGACTAAGCGGGAGTGGTCCTACAATGAGCAGTTCTTC. The whole variable domain, filled in from reference TRBV9 and TRBJ2-1, reads DSGVTQTPKHLITATGQRVTLRCSPRSGDLSVYWYQQSLDQGLQFLIQYYNGEERAKGNILERFSAQQFPDLHSELNLSSLELGDSALYFCASSAGTKREWSYNEQFFGPGTRLTVL.

Only one count was recorded for this clone. The rearrangement joins TRBV6-5 to TRBJ1-2, with D unresolved. Per the germline V gene, CDR1 is MNHEY and CDR2 is SVGAGI. The CDR3 covers 13 residues. V gave up 6 bases and J gave up 3 bases, with 11 bases separating them. CDR3 sequence (DNA): TGTGCCAGCAGCTCCTATGGGGACTATGGCTACACCTTC. Translating it yields CASSSYGDYGYTF.

V is TRBV19 and J is TRBJ1-5; D might be TRBD1 (5 bases). V was clipped by 2 bases and J by 6 bases, with 11 bases between them. The length of the CDR3 is 14 residues. Germline V gene data show CDR1 as LNHDA and CDR2 as SQIVND (reference sequence). Here the CDR3 DNA reads TGTGCCAGTAGTATACAGGGCGAGGGTCAGCCCCAGCATTTT. Protein product: CASSIQGEGQPQHF.

The J gene is TRBJ1-2, the V gene TRBV9; no definite D call. CDR1 and CDR2 from the germline V gene are SGDLS and YYNGEE. The CDR3 is 14 amino acids. The V end was cut by 0 bases, the J end by 2 bases, with 8 bases between. The CDR3 bases are TGTGCCAGCAGCGTAGACGTGGGGAACTATGGCTACACCTTC. Protein: CASSVDVGNYGYTF.